This T cell receptor (beta chain) came from a study of blood T cell repertoires in COVID-19. Trimming removed 1 base from V and 3 bases from J, with 15 bases in between. CDR1 SGHVS and CDR2 FQNEAQ come from the germline V gene. The CDR3 is 16 amino acids. Libraries were prepared by immunoSEQ multiplex PCR; TCRdb keeps only in-frame clonotypes and omits some of them. The sample includes about 270,000 clones, approximately 85% of them seen just once. The rearrangement links TRBV7-8 to TRBJ1-1, with a tentative D call TRBD1 (5 bases). Material: PBMCs or T cells enriched from blood (not recorded which). This receptor was taken from a woman in her 50s with acute COVID-19. Here the CDR3 reads CASSLGSQGRDTEAFF. The CDR3 nucleotides are TGTGCCAGCAGCTTAGGATCTCAGGGTAGGGACACTGAAGCTTTCTTT.